Listed below are T cell receptor beta chains from one sample, sequenced in a study of blood T cell repertoires in COVID-19. Method: immunoSEQ multiplex PCR; TCRdb's copy keeps in-frame clones and lacks some. This sample has around 200,000 clones, with around 86% found just once. Material for sequencing was PBMCs or T cells enriched from blood (not recorded which). The receptors shown here come from a man aged 40-55 years with acute COVID-19. Each CDR3 is given with its conserved first and last residue. The D gene is left open where the match is weak. Clone size is shown for a subset of rows, as once, few, many or a class of expanded clone.

DNA | CDR3 | size | V | D | J | length
TGTGCCACCAGCGACAGGGGGCGACGAGACGAAAATGAGCAGTTCTTC | CATSDRGRRDENEQFF | . | TRBV24-1 | TRBD1 | TRBJ2-1 | 16
TGTGCCACCAGAGACCCAGGAGGGGGGGAGGGGCGTGGCTACACCTTC | CATRDPGGGEGRGYTF | . | TRBV15 | . | TRBJ1-2 | 16
TGCAGCGCCGAGACTAGCGGATCAACCTACGAGCAGTACTTC | CSAETSGSTYEQYF | . | TRBV29-1 | TRBD2 | TRBJ2-7 | 14
TGTGCCAGCAGTTTATGGGGCGGAGGGGCCGGATCACCCCTCCACTTT | CASSLWGGGAGSPLHF | once | TRBV28 | . | TRBJ1-6 | 16
TGTGCCAGCCTCCCTTCAGTGGGACAGCATAATTCACCCCTCCACTTT | CASLPSVGQHNSPLHF | . | TRBV5-6 | TRBD1 | TRBJ1-6 | 16
TGCGCCAGCAGCCAAGCCCAGGGTTCAAACTATGGCTACACCTTC | CASSQAQGSNYGYTF | . | TRBV4-1 | . | TRBJ1-2 | 15
TGTGCCAGCAGTTCCGGCAATGAGCAGTTCTTC | CASSSGNEQFF | . | TRBV14 | . | TRBJ2-1 | 11
TGTGCCAGCAGTTTTGCTCCAGGGGGTTCCGCTTTCTTT | CASSFAPGGSAFF | . | TRBV27 | TRBD1 | TRBJ1-1 | 13
TGTGCCAGCAGTCCATTAGCGGGAGTCGTAGAGACCCAGTACTTC | CASSPLAGVVETQYF | . | TRBV28 | TRBD2 | TRBJ2-5 | 15
TGTGCCAGCAGTTACAGGGGGTTTGGCTACACCTTC | CASSYRGFGYTF | . | TRBV6-5 | . | TRBJ1-2 | 12
TGTGCCAGCAGGGGGCTGGGGGGAGGAGGGCTTAGCTCACCCCTCCACTTT | CASRGLGGGGLSSPLHF | . | TRBV28 | . | TRBJ1-6 | 17
TGTGCCAGCAGTGAAGCAGTTTCCACCGGGGAGCTGTTTTTT | CASSEAVSTGELFF | . | TRBV25-1 | . | TRBJ2-2 | 14
TGTGCCAGCAGCGTTACTAGCGGTGTGAATAACAATGAGCAGTTCTTC | CASSVTSGVNNNEQFF | . | TRBV9 | TRBD2 | TRBJ2-1 | 16
TGTGCCAGCAGTTTTAATGAGCGGGACACCTACGAGCAGTACTTC | CASSFNERDTYEQYF | . | TRBV28 | . | TRBJ2-7 | 15
TGTGCCAGTATTCGATCGGCAGACGGCGGATATGGCTACACCTTC | CASIRSADGGYGYTF | . | TRBV19 | . | TRBJ1-2 | 15
TGTGCCAGCAGTGAAGAGGGGGTGAATTCACCCCTCCACTTT | CASSEEGVNSPLHF | . | TRBV6-1 | . | TRBJ1-6 | 14
TGTGCCAGCAGTGAATATGCTAGCGGGAGAGGGCAGTACTTC | CASSEYASGRGQYF | . | TRBV25-1 | TRBD2 | TRBJ2-7 | 14
TGTGCCAGCAGACGGACAGGGCTCTACACCTTC | CASRRTGLYTF | . | TRBV11-2 | TRBD1 | TRBJ1-2 | 11
TGTGCCACCCTGCCCGGGGGAAAGAACACTGAAGCTTTCTTT | CATLPGGKNTEAFF | once | TRBV19 | . | TRBJ1-1 | 14
TGTGCCAGCAGCCAAGGACAGGGGAATAGGGATACGCAGTATTTT | CASSQGQGNRDTQYF | . | TRBV3-1/TRBV3-2 | TRBD1 | TRBJ2-3 | 15
TGTGCCAGCAGCTCACCAGGGAGGTTCAGCAATCAGCCCCAGCATTTT | CASSSPGRFSNQPQHF | . | TRBV28 | . | TRBJ1-5 | 16
TGTGCCAGCGGAAACAGGGAGGGTCAGCCCCAGCATTTT | CASGNREGQPQHF | . | TRBV2 | . | TRBJ1-5 | 13
TGCGCCAGCAGCCAAGAGGCTAGCGGGGACAATGAGCAGTTCTTC | CASSQEASGDNEQFF | . | TRBV4-1 | TRBD2 | TRBJ2-1 | 15
TGCGCCAGCAGCCAAGATCCCCAGCGGAACACCGGGGAGCTGTTTTTT | CASSQDPQRNTGELFF | few | TRBV4-1 | . | TRBJ2-2 | 16
TGTGCCAGTAGTACAGGGCCAGCGGGGTACAATGAGCAGTTCTTC | CASSTGPAGYNEQFF | . | TRBV19 | TRBD2 | TRBJ2-1 | 15
TGCGCCAGCAGCCAGGAGGGGGACAGGGGTGGCTACACCTTC | CASSQEGDRGGYTF | . | TRBV4-1 | TRBD1 | TRBJ1-2 | 14
TGTGCCAGCAGCTTAGTGAAACCGGGACTAAAGTCCGGGGAGCTGTTTTTT | CASSLVKPGLKSGELFF | . | TRBV11-2 | TRBD2 | TRBJ2-2 | 17
TGTGCCACCAGCAGAGAGCCGGGACTAGCGGGAGGGTATGAGCAGTTCTTC | CATSREPGLAGGYEQFF | few | TRBV15 | TRBD2 | TRBJ2-1 | 17
TGTGCCAGCAGCCGGGCCGGAGGGGAGCAGTTCTTC | CASSRAGGEQFF | . | TRBV11-2 | . | TRBJ2-1 | 12
TGTGCCAGCTCCCGCACGGGAACTAGCGGGATAGGGGGTGAGCAGTTCTTC | CASSRTGTSGIGGEQFF | . | TRBV18 | TRBD2 | TRBJ2-1 | 17
TGTGCCAGCAGCTTCGGGACAGGCCGCAAAGAGACCCAGTACTTC | CASSFGTGRKETQYF | . | TRBV7-9 | TRBD1 | TRBJ2-5 | 15
TGTGCCAGCAGCCAAGCGGGAGGATATGGCTACACCTTC | CASSQAGGYGYTF | once | TRBV14 | . | TRBJ1-2 | 13
TGTGCCTGGAGTACCACAACAGGGGGCGGTTCACCCCTCCACTTT | CAWSTTTGGGSPLHF | . | TRBV30 | TRBD1 | TRBJ1-6 | 15
TGTGCCAGTAGTCCCGGGACTAGCGGGAGTTACGAGCAGTACTTC | CASSPGTSGSYEQYF | . | TRBV19 | TRBD2 | TRBJ2-7 | 15
TGTGCCAGCAGTAAATATCTCCGGGACAGGGGTTCGGAGCCCCAGCATTTT | CASSKYLRDRGSEPQHF | . | TRBV2 | TRBD1 | TRBJ1-5 | 17
TGTGCCAGCAGAGAGACAGGGTCAGATACGCAGTATTTT | CASRETGSDTQYF | . | TRBV6-5 | TRBD1 | TRBJ2-3 | 13
TGTGCCAGCAGCTCAACAATGACAGGGTGGCATTCACCCCTCCACTTT | CASSSTMTGWHSPLHF | . | TRBV7-2 | TRBD1 | TRBJ1-6 | 16
TGTGCCAGCACTAGCGGGAGGGCCACAGATACGCAGTATTTT | CASTSGRATDTQYF | . | TRBV27 | TRBD2 | TRBJ2-3 | 14
TGTGCCAGCAGCGTAGGGGTCTTAGGGGCGGGAGCGGGAGAGCAGTACTTC | CASSVGVLGAGAGEQYF | once | TRBV9 | TRBD2 | TRBJ2-7 | 17
TGTGCCAGCAGCTCCCGGACGGGGATGAACACTGAAGCTTTCTTT | CASSSRTGMNTEAFF | . | TRBV7-6 | . | TRBJ1-1 | 15
TGTGCCAGCAGCGCCAGAGCGGGGCAGGGTGCCGAGACCCAGTACTTC | CASSARAGQGAETQYF | . | TRBV9 | TRBD2 | TRBJ2-5 | 16
TGTGCCAGCAGCCAATATGGCGGGAGTACGGGAGAGACCCAGTACTTC | CASSQYGGSTGETQYF | . | TRBV3-1/TRBV3-2 | TRBD2 | TRBJ2-5 | 16
TGCGCCAGCACCAATGGACAGAACATAGATACGCAGTATTTT | CASTNGQNIDTQYF | . | TRBV5-1 | . | TRBJ2-3 | 14
TGTGCCAGCAGCTCGACTAGCGGGAGTCATTCAAGGTCCTACAATGAGCAGTTCTTC | CASSSTSGSHSRSYNEQFF | . | TRBV7-9 | TRBD2 | TRBJ2-1 | 19
TGTGCCAGCAGCTTCGTTGCAGGGGAGACCCAGTACTTC | CASSFVAGETQYF | . | TRBV5-6 | . | TRBJ2-5 | 13